One sample yielded the 14 T cell receptor beta chains listed below, sequenced in a study of blood T cell repertoires in COVID-19. Profiled with immunoSEQ multiplex PCR; TCRdb holds only in-frame clones, not every one. The sample contains hundreds of thousands of clones, approximately 90% of which appear only once. Sequenced: PBMCs or T cells enriched from blood (not recorded which). The receptors shown here come from a woman between 18 and 29 years old who had recovered from COVID-19.

CDR3 coding DNA: TGTGCCAGCAGTGAGAGACGACCGGGGGGGAACTACGAGCAGTACTTC. As protein: CASSERRPGGNYEQYF. The rearrangement links TRBV2 to TRBJ2-7; TRBD2 matches at 8 bases. V was pared by 3 bases and J by 3 bases, with 10 bases of the junction left unmatched. The germline V gene encodes CDR1 SNHLY and CDR2 FYNNEI. This CDR3 contains 16 residues. Combining the CDR3 with reference TRBV2 and TRBJ2-7 gives the whole variable domain EPEVTQTPSHQVTQMGQEVILRCVPISNHLYFYWYRQILGQKVEFLVSFYNNEISEKSEIFDDQFSVERPDGSNFTLKIRSTKLEDSAMYFCASSERRPGGNYEQYFGPGTRLTVT.

V usage is TRBV3-1 (or the pseudogene TRBV3-2) and J usage is TRBJ1-2; D is possibly TRBD1 (5 bases). Germline V CDR1 and CDR2: LGHDT, YNNKEL (reference sequence). This CDR3 is 14 amino acids long. V was pared by 4 bases and J by 6 bases, with 15 bases between. DNA of the CDR3: TGTGCCAGCAGCCCCCAAGGGGCGAAGGATGGCTACACCTTC. Protein sequence: CASSPQGAKDGYTF.

The chain uses TRBV27 and TRBJ1-5, with 7 bases identical to TRBD1. The CDR3 extends over 14 amino acids. V was clipped by 0 bases and J by 13 bases; unmatched bases: 9. Germline loops: CDR1 MNHEY, CDR2 SMNVEV (reference sequence). The DNA of the CDR3 is TGTGCCAGCAGTTTATCGGCCGGGACAGTCGATCAGCATTTT. Amino acid sequence: CASSLSAGTVDQHF.

This sequence joins TRBV7-3 and TRBJ2-1; 12 positions match TRBD2. The CDR3 sequence is 15 residues long. The germline CDR1 and CDR2 sequences are SGHTA and FQGTGA. Unmatched junction bases numbered 4, after V lost 5 bases and J lost 5 bases. The CDR3 here is CASSLGLAGNNEQFF. The DNA of the CDR3 is TGTGCCAGCAGCCTAGGACTAGCGGGGAACAATGAGCAGTTCTTC.

The V gene is TRBV3-1 (or the pseudogene TRBV3-2), the J gene TRBJ2-7, with D possibly matching TRBD2 (5 bases). Per germline, CDR1 LGHDT and CDR2 YNNKEL (reference sequence). The germline V and J ends were trimmed by 5 bases and 7 bases, with 21 bases remaining between them. The CDR3 spans 15 residues. CDR3 bases: TGTGCCAGCAGCTCAGACGGCCGGGTCAGGAGGGAGCAGTACTTC. Translation gives CASSSDGRVRREQYF.

The chain employs TRBV29-1 and TRBJ1-2; the D gene is possibly TRBD1 (6 bases). Germline CDR1 SQVTM, CDR2 ANQGSEA. This CDR3 comprises 14 residues. Trimming shortened V by 2 bases and J by 7 bases, and 17 bases separated the two germline ends. The CDR3: CSVELTGSSAGYTF. The CDR3 DNA reads TGCAGCGTTGAATTGACAGGTTCTTCGGCTGGCTACACCTTC. Together with reference TRBV29-1 and TRBJ1-2, the CDR3 gives the full variable domain: SAVISQKPSRDICQRGTSLTIQCQVDSQVTMMFWYRQQPGQSLTLIATANQGSEATYESGFVIDKFPISRPNLTFSTLTVSNMSPEDSSIYLCSVELTGSSAGYTFGSGTRLTVV.

The genes are TRBV27 and TRBJ2-2; D may be TRBD1 (7 bases). The CDR3 sequence is 16 residues long. Trimming removed 5 bases from V and 1 base from J, with 14 bases in between. In germline, CDR1 is MNHEY, CDR2 SMNVEV (reference sequence). The CDR3 nucleotides are TGTGCCAGCAGTCCCGCGGGACAGCTGAACACCGGGGAGCTGTTTTTT. Amino acid sequence: CASSPAGQLNTGELFF.

This sequence joins TRBV9 and TRBJ2-7, with D perhaps matching TRBD2 (7 bases). The CDR3 covers 15 residues. The V gene's germline CDR1 is SGDLS and CDR2 YYNGEE. V was shortened by 4 bases and J by 1 base, with 15 bases between the two germline ends. CDR3 bases: TGTGCCAGCAGCCCCGGGGGAGGGGGGTCCTACGAGCAGTACTTC. This gives the protein CASSPGGGGSYEQYF.

The V call is TRBV19, the J call TRBJ1-2; TRBD1 is a possible D gene (6 bases). The CDR3 totals 15 residues. The germline V and J ends were trimmed by 4 bases and 1 base, with 13 bases remaining between them. The germline V gene has CDR1 LNHDA and CDR2 SQIVND (reference sequence). This chain's CDR3 is CASSTGQPVNYGYTF. DNA for the CDR3: TGTGCCAGTAGTACTGGACAGCCTGTTAACTATGGCTACACCTTC.

The J gene is TRBJ1-2, the V gene TRBV10-3; D possibly corresponds to TRBD1 (5 bases). The V end was cut by 6 bases, the J end by 2 bases, with 13 bases between. The germline V gene encodes CDR1 ENHRY and CDR2 SYGVKD. This CDR3 is 14 amino acids long. The CDR3 bases are TGTGCCATCAGCACAGGCCGGGGGAACTATGGCTACACCTTC. Translated: CAISTGRGNYGYTF.

The V call is TRBV5-6, the J call TRBJ2-7; 7 bases match TRBD2. V shed 4 bases, J shed 6 bases, and the junction held 4 bases outside the gene matches. This CDR3 has 12 amino acids. The germline CDR1 and CDR2 sequences are SGHDT and YYEEEE. CDR3 coding DNA: TGTGCCAGCAGCGGCGGGGGTTTCGAGCAGTACTTC. It codes for CASSGGGFEQYF.

CDR3 region: CASSPPGAVLETQYF. CDR3 DNA sequence: TGTGCCAGCTCACCACCAGGCGCGGTATTGGAGACCCAGTACTTC. The chain joins TRBV18 to TRBJ2-5; D gene unclear. Germline values: CDR1 KGHSH, CDR2 LQKENI. The ends were cut back, 0 bases at V and 5 bases at J, with 13 bases in the middle. The CDR3 consists of 15 residues.

A word on this clone: The sample contains more than one DNA sequence encoding this CDR3. This chain uses TRBV6-5 with TRBJ2-7; D ambiguous. CDR1 and CDR2 (germline): MNHEY, SVGAGI. The CDR3 length is 12 residues. V gave up 6 bases and J gave up 0 bases, with 6 bases separating them. CDR3 DNA: TGTGCCAGCAGCTCGAGCTCCTACGAGCAGTACTTC. Translation: CASSSSSYEQYF.

V gene TRBV11-2 combines with J gene TRBJ2-7; 8 bases line up with TRBD1. The length of the CDR3 is 14 residues. Germline V gives CDR1 SGHAT, CDR2 FQNNGV. V dropped 4 bases and J dropped 2; count of bases not matched to a gene: 4. Here the CDR3 reads CASSSGTGTYEQYF. The CDR3 DNA sequence: TGTGCCAGCAGCTCCGGGACAGGTACCTACGAGCAGTACTTC. The whole variable domain, remainder taken from reference TRBV11-2 and TRBJ2-7, is EAGVAQSPRYKIIEKRQSVAFWCNPISGHATLYWYQQILGQGPKLLIQFQNNGVVDDSQLPKDRFSAERLKGVDSTLKIQPAKLEDSAVYLCASSSGTGTYEQYFGPGTRLTVT.